This entry describes one T cell receptor (beta chain). Its antigen is not known. This sample stems from a study of T cell repertoires in cytomegalovirus infection. Study-wide background: Used in the study were CMV epitopes, some recently identified and HLA-C-restricted, others well-studied and HLA-B-restricted. Public TCR beta signatures indicated both CMV infection and matching HLA type.

Findings of the study overall: HLA-C-restricted CMV-specific TCR beta clonotypes prevailed in the ex vivo response. Of the TCR beta families, the public ones yielded a cumulative frequency that identified carriers of CMV plus the relevant HLA.

TCRdb passed the reads through MiXCR, listing each CDR3 protein once. The sample lists 300,000 or so distinct CDR3 sequences, more than 20% occurring once. Trimming removed 0 bases from V and 10 bases from J, with 12 bases in between. Germline V gene sequence: CDR1 KGHDR, CDR2 SFDVKD. The CDR3 covers 14 residues. Sequencing was performed on cultured PBMCs, taken from culture after CMV antigen stimulation. V gene TRBV24-1 combines with J gene TRBJ1-5; D not resolved. This receptor was taken from a human donor in good health (CMV status not recorded). Some clones in this sample may be carry-over from other donors' samples. The CDR3 loop reads CATSDLQAGSPQHF. The CDR3 DNA reads as TGTGCCACCAGTGATTTGCAAGCAGGCTCACCCCAGCATTTT.